One and the same sample provided the 19 T cell receptor beta chains below, sequenced in a study of Tregs in tolerant kidney transplant recipients. Only in-frame clones appear in the TCRdb table, and some are missing; sequencing was by immunoSEQ multiplex PCR. The data show roughly 250,000 clones, around 82% seen once. The specimen was CD4+ T cells from blood. Every receptor here comes from a human donor in good health.

This sequence joins TRBV18 and TRBJ1-1; no firm D call. The CDR3 runs to 12 residues. Germline V gene sequence: CDR1 KGHSH, CDR2 LQKENI. Trimming stripped 1 base from V and 7 bases from J, with 7 bases between. CDR3 residues: CASSPLSNEAFF. The CDR3 DNA follows: TGTGCCAGCTCACCACTATCCAATGAAGCTTTCTTT. Together with reference TRBV18 and TRBJ1-1, the CDR3 gives the full variable domain: NAGVMQNPRHLVRRRGQEARLRCSPMKGHSHVYWYRQLPEEGLKFMVYLQKENIIDESGMPKERFSAEFPKEGPSILRIQQVVRGDSAAYFCASSPLSNEAFFGQGTRLTVV.

The chain recombines TRBV11-3 with TRBJ2-7; no definite D call. V was trimmed by 5 bases and J by 3 bases, leaving 17 bases between them. Germline assignment: CDR1 SGHNT and CDR2 YENEEA. The CDR3 consists of 15 residues. Here the CDR3 DNA reads TGTGCCAGCAGCGCAGGATTAGATTCTGACTACGAGCAGTACTTC. This codes for CASSAGLDSDYEQYF.

The V and J genes are TRBV6-5 and TRBJ2-7; weak D call: TRBD2 (5 bases). The V gene's germline CDR1 is MNHEY and CDR2 SVGAGI. The V end was cut by 7 bases, the J end by 3 bases, with 19 bases between. The CDR3 is made up of 15 amino acids. The CDR3 DNA sequence: TGTGCCAGCAAGGAGTGGAGGACTTCTAACTACGAGCAGTACTTC. Translating it yields CASKEWRTSNYEQYF.

The chain is built from TRBV6-1 and TRBJ2-2; TRBD1 agrees at 9 bases. Germline trimming cut 8 bases from V and 4 bases from J; bases unmatched to any gene: 2. Germline V gene sequence: CDR1 MNHNS, CDR2 SASEGT. CDR3 size: 13 residues. In DNA, the CDR3 is TGTGCCAGCGACAGGGGGGCCACCGGGGAGCTGTTTTTT. It encodes CASDRGATGELFF.

The chain joins TRBV6-5 to TRBJ2-3; 10 bases map to TRBD2. V was clipped by 2 bases and J by 4 bases; unmatched bases: 6. The CDR3 has 16 residues. Germline loops: CDR1 MNHEY, CDR2 SVGAGI. This CDR3 is CASSYTPAGGPDTQYF. DNA of the CDR3: TGTGCCAGCAGTTACACCCCAGCGGGGGGGCCAGATACGCAGTATTTT.

This clone was detected only once. The junction does not match germline at one end; this may be a read error. Here the CDR3 reads CASSLAPGLTTGELFF. The CDR3 nucleotides are TGTGCTAGCAGCTTAGCGCCAGGGCTTACCACCGGGGAGCTGTTTTTT. This chain joins TRBV7-7 and TRBJ2-2; either TRBD1 or TRBD2 may fit D (5 bases each). From germline, CDR1 is SSHAT and CDR2 FNYEAQ (reference sequence). The CDR3 extends over 16 amino acids.

J is TRBJ2-2 and V is TRBV7-2; D unclear. The CDR3 has 11 residues. Germline CDR1 reads SGHTA; CDR2 reads FQGNSA. V was shortened by 3 bases and J by 10 bases, with 6 bases between the two germline ends. CDR3 coding DNA: TGTGCCAGCAGCTTCCAGGTGGAGCTGTTTTTT. Protein sequence: CASSFQVELFF.

The chain uses TRBV7-9 and TRBJ1-1; D is uncertain. The germline V and J ends were trimmed by 1 base and 4 bases, with 7 bases remaining between them. This CDR3 comprises 13 residues. Germline V gives CDR1 SEHNR, CDR2 FQNEAQ (reference sequence). The CDR3 DNA is TGTGCCAGCAGCTTAGGAGGGATCACTGAAGCTTTCTTT. This codes for CASSLGGITEAFF.

The gene calls are TRBV5-1 and TRBJ2-2; a weak D match, TRBD1 (6 bases). The CDR3 is 14 amino acids. Trimming left V 7 bases short and J 6 bases short, with 16 bases between. Germline V gene sequence: CDR1 SGHRS, CDR2 YFSETQ. CDR3 in DNA: TGCGCCAGCCACCTACAGGGTACCCCCGGGGAGCTGTTTTTT. Translation: CASHLQGTPGELFF.

The chain carries TRBV11-1 and TRBJ2-1; 9 bases are a match to TRBD1. The length of the CDR3 is 16 residues. Germline values: CDR1 SGHAT, CDR2 FQDESV (reference sequence). The V segment lost 0 bases and the J segment 4 bases; nucleotides outside the gene matches: 4. The CDR3 protein is CASSLAGTGLYNEQFF. The CDR3, as DNA: TGTGCCAGCAGCTTAGCTGGGACAGGGTTGTACAATGAGCAGTTCTTC.

This sequence joins TRBV30 and TRBJ2-2; 7 nucleotides match TRBD2. This CDR3 is 16 amino acids long. V trimming: 0 bases; J trimming: 1 base; junction bases outside the gene matches: 5. Germline loops: CDR1 GTSNPN, CDR2 SVGIG (reference sequence). In nucleotides, the CDR3 is TGTGCCTGGAGTGTACGGGGCGGGGGGAACACCGGGGAGCTGTTTTTT. Amino acids: CAWSVRGGGNTGELFF.

A few counts support this clone. V and J are TRBV6-5 and TRBJ2-7; D perhaps matches TRBD2 (6 bases). This CDR3 region has 14 residues. V shed 4 bases and J shed 2 bases, with 12 bases lying between them. In germline, CDR1 is MNHEY, CDR2 SVGAGI. The CDR3: CASSSGSPPYEQYF. CDR3 in DNA: TGTGCCAGCAGTTCCGGGAGCCCCCCCTACGAGCAGTACTTC.

This chain uses TRBV6-1 with TRBJ2-5; either TRBD1 or TRBD2 may fit D (6 bases each). There are 14 residues in the CDR3. V was shortened by 11 bases and J by 5 bases, with 21 bases between the two germline ends. Germline lookup yields CDR1 MNHNS and CDR2 SASEGT. In nucleotides, the CDR3 is TGTGCCGCGCGACGGACAGCGGGCCTGGAGACCCAGTACTTC. Residues: CAARRTAGLETQYF.

This rearrangement joins TRBV2 to TRBJ2-3; 7 bases are shared with TRBD1. The germline gives CDR1 SNHLY, CDR2 FYNNEI. The length of the CDR3 is 15 residues. With V trimmed by 4 bases and J by 0 bases, 4 bases remained unmatched. This chain's CDR3 is CASSGRDSSTDTQYF. CDR3 bases: TGTGCCAGCAGTGGACGGGACAGCAGCACAGATACGCAGTATTTT.

The chain joins TRBV15 to TRBJ2-3; 8 bases map to TRBD2. CDR3 length: 14 amino acids. Per germline, CDR1 LNHNV and CDR2 YYDKDF (reference sequence). V shed 9 bases and J 8 bases; nucleotides not matched to a gene: 13. Written as DNA, the CDR3 is TGTGCCACTGAGGGGCCGGGGGGGCTGGCTACGCAGTATTTT. Translation gives CATEGPGGLATQYF.

The chain is built from TRBV6-5 and TRBJ1-4; D may be TRBD1 (6 bases). Per germline, CDR1 MNHEY and CDR2 SVGAGI. The CDR3 totals 16 residues. V gave up 1 base and J gave up 4 bases, with 13 bases separating them. CDR3 amino acids: CASSYYGGASNEKLFF. In DNA form, the CDR3 reads TGTGCCAGCAGTTACTATGGGGGCGCAAGTAATGAAAAACTGTTTTTT.

The rearrangement uses TRBV4-1 and TRBJ1-5; D remains ambiguous. The V gene's germline CDR1 is MGHRA and CDR2 YSYEKL. This CDR3 contains 13 residues. Trimming took 0 bases from V and 6 from J, leaving 6 bases between them. CDR3 amino acids: CASSQDLGQPQHF. Written as DNA, the CDR3 is TGCGCCAGCAGCCAAGATCTAGGTCAGCCCCAGCATTTT.

The V call is TRBV11-2, the J call TRBJ1-2, with TRBD1 matching over 12 bases. This CDR3 is built from 18 residues. The germline CDR1 and CDR2 sequences are SGHAT and FQNNGV. Germline trimming cut 5 bases from V and 5 bases from J; bases unmatched to any gene: 15. The DNA of the CDR3 is TGTGCCAGCAGCCCGCTGTTAGGGACAGGGGGCGAATGGTATGGCTACACCTTC. It yields the protein CASSPLLGTGGEWYGYTF.

This rearrangement joins TRBV7-3 to TRBJ2-3; 9 nucleotides line up with TRBD1. V lost 8 bases, J lost 0 bases, and 0 bases stayed unmatched. The CDR3 extends over 13 amino acids. CDR1 is SGHTA, CDR2 FQGTGA, per germline. In nucleotides, the CDR3 is TGTGCCAGCGGACAGGGGAGCACAGATACGCAGTATTTT. Amino acid sequence: CASGQGSTDTQYF.